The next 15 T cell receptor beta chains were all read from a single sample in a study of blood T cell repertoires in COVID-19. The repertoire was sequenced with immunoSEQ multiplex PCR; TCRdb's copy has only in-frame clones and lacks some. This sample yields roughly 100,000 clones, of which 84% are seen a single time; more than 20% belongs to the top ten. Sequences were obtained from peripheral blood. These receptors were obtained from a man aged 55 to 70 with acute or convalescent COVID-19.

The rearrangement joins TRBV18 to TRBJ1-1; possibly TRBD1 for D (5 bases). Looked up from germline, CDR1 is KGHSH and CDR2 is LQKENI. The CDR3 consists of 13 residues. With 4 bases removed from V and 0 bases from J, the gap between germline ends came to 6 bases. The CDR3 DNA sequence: TGTGCCAGCTCACAGGGGCTGAACACTGAAGCTTTCTTT. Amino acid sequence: CASSQGLNTEAFF.

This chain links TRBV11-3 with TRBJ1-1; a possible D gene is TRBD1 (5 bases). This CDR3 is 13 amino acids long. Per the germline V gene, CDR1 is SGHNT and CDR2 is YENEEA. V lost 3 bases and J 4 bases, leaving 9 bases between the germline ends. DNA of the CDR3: TGTGCCAGCAGCTTGGAGGGGTCCACTGAAGCTTTCTTT. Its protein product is CASSLEGSTEAFF. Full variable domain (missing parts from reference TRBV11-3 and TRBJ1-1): EAGVVQSPRYKIIEKKQPVAFWCNPISGHNTLYWYLQNLGQGPELLIRYENEEAVDDSQLPKDRFSAERLKGVDSTLKIQPAELGDSAVYLCASSLEGSTEAFFGQGTRLTVV.

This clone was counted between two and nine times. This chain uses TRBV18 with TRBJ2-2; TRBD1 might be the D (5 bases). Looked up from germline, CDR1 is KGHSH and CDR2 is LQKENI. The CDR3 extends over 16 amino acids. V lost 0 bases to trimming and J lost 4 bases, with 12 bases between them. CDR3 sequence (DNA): TGTGCCAGCTCACCACCTAATCCAGGGTCCACCGGGGAGCTGTTTTTT. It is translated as CASSPPNPGSTGELFF.

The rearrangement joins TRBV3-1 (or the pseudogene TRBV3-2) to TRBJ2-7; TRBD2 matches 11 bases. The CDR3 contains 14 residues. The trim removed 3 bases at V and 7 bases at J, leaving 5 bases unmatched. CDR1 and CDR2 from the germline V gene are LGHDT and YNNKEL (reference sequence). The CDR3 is CASSHSGRAGEQYF. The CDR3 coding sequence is TGTGCCAGCAGCCATAGCGGGAGGGCAGGGGAGCAGTACTTC.

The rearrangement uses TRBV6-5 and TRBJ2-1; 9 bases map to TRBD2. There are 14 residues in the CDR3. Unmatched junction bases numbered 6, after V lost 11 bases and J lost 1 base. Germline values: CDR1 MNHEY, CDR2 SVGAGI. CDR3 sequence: CAAGGPISYNEQFF. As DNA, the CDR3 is TGTGCCGCGGGGGGGCCTATTTCCTACAATGAGCAGTTCTTC.

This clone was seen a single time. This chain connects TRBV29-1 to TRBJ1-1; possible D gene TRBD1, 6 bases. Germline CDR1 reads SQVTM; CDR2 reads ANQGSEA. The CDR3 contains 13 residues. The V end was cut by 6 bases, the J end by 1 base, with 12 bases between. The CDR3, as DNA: TGCAGCGTGGGTCAGGGGAAGAACACTGAAGCTTTCTTT. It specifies CSVGQGKNTEAFF.

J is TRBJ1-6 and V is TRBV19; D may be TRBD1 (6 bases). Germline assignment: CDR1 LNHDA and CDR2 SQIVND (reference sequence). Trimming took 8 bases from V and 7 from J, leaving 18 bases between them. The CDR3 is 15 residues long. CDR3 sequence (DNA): TGTGCCAGTGGCGGAACAGGGACGGCGAATTCACCCCTCCACTTT. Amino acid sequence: CASGGTGTANSPLHF.

The CDR3 loop is CATSESTSSSAYNEQFF. In nucleotides, the CDR3 is TGTGCCACCAGTGAATCGACTAGCTCATCGGCCTACAATGAGCAGTTCTTC. The chain has TRBV24-1 and TRBJ2-1; 7 nucleotides agree with TRBD2. Germline-derived CDR1 and CDR2 are KGHDR and SFDVKD. Trimming at V came to 4 bases and at J to 2 bases, leaving 10 bases not matched to a gene. This CDR3 region has 17 residues.

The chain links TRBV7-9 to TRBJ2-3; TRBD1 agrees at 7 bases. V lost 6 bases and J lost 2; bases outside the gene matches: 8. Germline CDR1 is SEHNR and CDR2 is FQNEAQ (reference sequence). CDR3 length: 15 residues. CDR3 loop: CASSSTGLATDTQYF. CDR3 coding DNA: TGTGCCAGCAGTTCGACAGGGCTGGCCACAGATACGCAGTATTTT.

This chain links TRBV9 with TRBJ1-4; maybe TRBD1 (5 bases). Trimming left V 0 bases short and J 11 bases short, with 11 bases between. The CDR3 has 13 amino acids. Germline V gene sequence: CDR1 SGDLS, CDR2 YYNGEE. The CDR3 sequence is CASSVDGGGKLFF. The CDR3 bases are TGTGCCAGCAGCGTAGACGGGGGAGGGAAACTGTTTTTT. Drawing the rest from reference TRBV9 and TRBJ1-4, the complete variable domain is DSGVTQTPKHLITATGQRVTLRCSPRSGDLSVYWYQQSLDQGLQFLIQYYNGEERAKGNILERFSAQQFPDLHSELNLSSLELGDSALYFCASSVDGGGKLFFGSGTQLSVL.

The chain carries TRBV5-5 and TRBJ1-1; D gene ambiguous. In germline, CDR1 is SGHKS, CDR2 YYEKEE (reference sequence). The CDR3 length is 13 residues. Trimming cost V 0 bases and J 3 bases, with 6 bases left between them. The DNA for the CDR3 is TGTGCCAGCAGCTTGGCGGTGGACACTGAAGCTTTCTTT. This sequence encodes CASSLAVDTEAFF. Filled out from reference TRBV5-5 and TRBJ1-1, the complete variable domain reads DAGVTQSPTHLIKTRGQQVTLRCSPISGHKSVSWYQQVLGQGPQFIFQYYEKEERGRGNFPDRFSARQFPNYSSELNVNALLLGDSALYLCASSLAVDTEAFFGQGTRLTVV.

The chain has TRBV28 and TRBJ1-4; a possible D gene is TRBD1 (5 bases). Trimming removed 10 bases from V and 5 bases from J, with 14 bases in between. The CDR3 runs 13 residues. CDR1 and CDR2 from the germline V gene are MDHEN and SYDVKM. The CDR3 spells CATAGHGNEKLFF. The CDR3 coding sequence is TGTGCCACCGCCGGACATGGGAATGAAAAACTGTTTTTT.

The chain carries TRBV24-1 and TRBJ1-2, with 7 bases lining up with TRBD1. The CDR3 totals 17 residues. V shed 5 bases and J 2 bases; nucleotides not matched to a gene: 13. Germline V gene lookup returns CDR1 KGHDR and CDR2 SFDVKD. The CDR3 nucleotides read TGTGCCACCAGTGCCACCCCTAGAGGGACAGCAAACTATGGCTACACCTTC. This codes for CATSATPRGTANYGYTF.

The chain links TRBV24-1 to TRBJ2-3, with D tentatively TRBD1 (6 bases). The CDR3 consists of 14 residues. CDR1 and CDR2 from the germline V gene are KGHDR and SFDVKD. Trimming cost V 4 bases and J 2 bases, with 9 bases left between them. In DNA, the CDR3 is TGTGCCACCAGTGAACAGGGTTACACAGATACGCAGTATTTT. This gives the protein CATSEQGYTDTQYF.

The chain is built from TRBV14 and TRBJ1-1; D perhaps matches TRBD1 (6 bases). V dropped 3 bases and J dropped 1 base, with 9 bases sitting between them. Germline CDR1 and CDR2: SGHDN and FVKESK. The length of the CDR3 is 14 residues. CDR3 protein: CASSQGHRNTEAFF. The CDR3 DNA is TGTGCCAGCAGCCAGGGACACCGGAACACTGAAGCTTTCTTT.